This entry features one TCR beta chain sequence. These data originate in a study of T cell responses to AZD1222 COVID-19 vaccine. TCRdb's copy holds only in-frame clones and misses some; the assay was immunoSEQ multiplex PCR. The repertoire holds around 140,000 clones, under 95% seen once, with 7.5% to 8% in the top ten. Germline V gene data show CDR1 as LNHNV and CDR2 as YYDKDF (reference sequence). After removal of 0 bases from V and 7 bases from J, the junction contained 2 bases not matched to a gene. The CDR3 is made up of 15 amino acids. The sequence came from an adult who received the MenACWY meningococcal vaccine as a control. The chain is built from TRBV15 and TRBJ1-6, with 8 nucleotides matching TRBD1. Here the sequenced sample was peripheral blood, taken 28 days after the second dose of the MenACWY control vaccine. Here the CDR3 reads CATSRDPGGNSPLHF. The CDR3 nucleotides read TGTGCCACCAGCAGAGATCCAGGGGGCAATTCACCCCTCCACTTT.